The clone carrying this TCR beta chain was picked up a small number of times. This sample stems from a study of T-cell memory formation after mild COVID-19. The CDR3 consists of 12 residues. The germline gives CDR1 LGHDT, CDR2 YNNKEL (reference sequence). V was cut by 1 base and J by 6 bases, with 1 base left in between. TCRdb recomputed calls from the 5' RACE reads with MiXCR, one row per CDR3 protein. The profile shows hundreds of thousands of distinct CDR3 sequences, approximately 15% of them singletons. This receptor was taken from a man between 18 and 35 years old who had mild COVID-19 (a few samples of this study predate the infection). Cell type and time point are not known. This chain uses TRBV3-1 with TRBJ1-6; D is undetermined. The sample taken for sequencing was PBMCs or a T cell subset sorted from them (not recorded which). CDR3 DNA: TGTGCCAGCAGCCAAGCTAATTCACCCCTCCACTTT. This encodes CASSQANSPLHF.